This T cell receptor (beta chain) came from a study of OX40 agonist ivuxolimab in advanced cancers. CDR3 size: 17 residues. The germline V gene has CDR1 LNHDA and CDR2 SQIVND (reference sequence). Unmatched junction bases numbered 2, after V lost 0 bases and J lost 0 bases. Here immunoSEQ multiplex PCR was the method, and the copy in TCRdb shows in-frame clones only, minus some. The sample includes about 63,000 clones, 70% to 90% of them seen just once. Blood sampling took place at baseline, cycle 4 day 1, and cycle 7 day 1. This clonotype was sampled from an adult with an advanced solid tumor such as melanoma, head and neck, liver or kidney cancer. The chain recombines TRBV19 with TRBJ2-1, with 10 nucleotides matching TRBD1. Here the sequenced sample was CD4+ or CD8+ T cells sorted from blood, taken in a trial of the OX40 agonist ivuxolimab. CDR3 bases: TGTGCCAGTAGTATAGAGGGGACAGGGGTCTCCTACAATGAGCAGTTCTTC. As protein: CASSIEGTGVSYNEQFF.